Listed here are 17 T cell receptor beta chains from one sample, sequenced in a study of shared clonotypes between healthy human individuals (dated by TCRdb to about 2020). The library was made by the immunoSEQ multiplex PCR assay. Entries here come from immuneACCESS through TCRdb and include only in-frame sequences with V and J called. Some clones fail to appear in such tables; in the studies checked, an unresolved V gene covers under half of the shortfall, and the cause of the remainder is unknown. This sample lists about 2.1 million clones; just under 95% were detected once. Jointly, the top ten make up around 1.7% of the sample. CD8 naive samples were CD45RO-negative cells positively selected for CCR7, giving a CD45RA+CCR7+ population that excluded TemRA cells. The sample taken for sequencing was naive CD8+ T cells from PBMCs. Reading the label with the study, this specimen's cell subset or site is: CD45RA+CCR7+. The source is a man between 18 and 29 years old in good health. Some clones in this sample may be carry-over from other donors' samples.

The V gene is TRBV9, the J gene TRBJ2-2, with D possibly matching TRBD2 (5 bases). Trimming removed 4 bases at V and 2 bases at J, with 12 bases between. Germline CDR1 reads SGDLS; CDR2 reads YYNGEE. This CDR3 comprises 15 residues. The CDR3 loop is CASSSSPGNTGELFF. CDR3 DNA: TGTGCCAGCAGCTCAAGTCCGGGAAACACCGGGGAGCTGTTTTTT.

This sequence joins TRBV6-5 and TRBJ1-1; TRBD1 is a possible D gene (5 bases). V lost 7 bases, J lost 0 bases, and 9 bases lay in between. Germline V gene data show CDR1 as MNHEY and CDR2 as SVGAGI. The CDR3 covers 13 residues. The CDR3 loop reads CASKGLMNTEAFF. In DNA form, the CDR3 reads TGTGCCAGCAAGGGACTCATGAACACTGAAGCTTTCTTT.

The chain recombines TRBV7-9 with TRBJ1-1; TRBD1 matches 9 bases. The germline gives CDR1 SEHNR, CDR2 FQNEAQ (reference sequence). This CDR3 region has 15 residues. V shed 1 base, J shed 3 bases, and the junction held 3 bases outside the gene matches. The CDR3 spells CASSLGTGADTEAFF. CDR3 bases: TGTGCCAGCAGCTTAGGGACAGGGGCGGACACTGAAGCTTTCTTT.

V and J are TRBV2 and TRBJ1-1; a weak D match, TRBD1 (5 bases). The CDR3 runs to 13 residues. The germline CDR1 and CDR2 sequences are SNHLY and FYNNEI. Trimming removed 6 bases from V and 2 bases from J, with 10 bases in between. CDR3 sequence: CASSEGPNTEAFF. DNA for the CDR3: TGTGCCAGCAGCGAGGGGCCAAACACTGAAGCTTTCTTT. The variable domain in full, completed from reference TRBV2 and TRBJ1-1, reads EPEVTQTPSHQVTQMGQEVILRCVPISNHLYFYWYRQILGQKVEFLVSFYNNEISEKSEIFDDQFSVERPDGSNFTLKIRSTKLEDSAMYFCASSEGPNTEAFFGQGTRLTVV.

The rearrangement uses TRBV27 and TRBJ1-2, with D possibly TRBD1 on 6 matching bases. The CDR3 is 15 residues long. The germline V and J ends were trimmed by 2 bases and 7 bases, with 17 bases remaining between them. Germline assignment: CDR1 MNHEY and CDR2 SMNVEV (reference sequence). CDR3 in amino acids: CASSLRAGHSVGYTF. CDR3 sequence (DNA): TGTGCCAGCAGTTTACGGGCGGGACACTCTGTTGGCTACACCTTC.

This chain links TRBV9 with TRBJ2-7, with a tentative D call TRBD1 (6 bases). Germline lookup yields CDR1 SGDLS and CDR2 YYNGEE. V shed 0 bases and J shed 0 bases, with 13 bases lying between them. This CDR3 is built from 16 residues. The CDR3 nucleotides read TGTGCCAGCAGCGTAGATGGGACACTAAACTCCTACGAGCAGTACTTC. Protein sequence: CASSVDGTLNSYEQYF.

This rearrangement joins TRBV19 to TRBJ2-4; the D gene is possibly TRBD2 (6 bases). In germline, CDR1 is LNHDA, CDR2 SQIVND (reference sequence). The CDR3 contains 16 residues. Trimming shortened V by 5 bases and J by 1 base, and 15 bases separated the two germline ends. The CDR3 nucleotides are TGTGCCAGTAGTCCCCGGGTAGCGGTGGCCAAAAACATTCAGTACTTC. Protein sequence: CASSPRVAVAKNIQYF.

This clone was observed a few times. The rearrangement joins TRBV27 to TRBJ1-1; 7 nucleotides agree with TRBD1. CDR1 and CDR2 from the germline V gene are MNHEY and SMNVEV (reference sequence). J gave up 0 bases and V 2 bases, and 3 bases lay outside the gene matches. This CDR3 comprises 15 residues. CDR3 DNA: TGTGCCAGCAGTTTAACTACAGGGGTGAACACTGAAGCTTTCTTT. It codes for CASSLTTGVNTEAFF.

A word on this clone: Other nucleotide sequences from this sample produce the same CDR3. The rearrangement links TRBV27 to TRBJ2-7; D is uncertain. CDR1 and CDR2 from the germline V gene are MNHEY and SMNVEV (reference sequence). Trimming took off 6 bases at V and 4 bases at J, with 13 bases between the two ends. The CDR3 covers 13 residues. In nucleotides, the CDR3 is TGTGCCAGCAGCCCCGGGCGAAGTTACGAGCAGTACTTC. This gives the protein CASSPGRSYEQYF.

The chain couples TRBV5-1 to TRBJ2-5; D is undetermined. CDR3 length: 15 residues. Trimming cost V 0 bases and J 1 base, with 10 bases left between them. CDR1 and CDR2 from the germline V gene are SGHRS and YFSETQ. The CDR3 DNA is TGCGCCAGCAGCTTGGTGTCTGAACTCCAAGAGACCCAGTACTTC. Its protein is CASSLVSELQETQYF.

This clone was recorded once. The chain employs TRBV7-9 and TRBJ2-1; 7 bases line up with TRBD2. The germline CDR1 and CDR2 sequences are SEHNR and FQNEAQ (reference sequence). Germline trimming cut 4 bases from V and 4 bases from J; bases unmatched to any gene: 7. This CDR3 is 15 amino acids long. The CDR3 reads CASSSSGRDYNEQFF. CDR3 nucleotides: TGTGCCAGCAGCTCTAGCGGCAGAGATTACAATGAGCAGTTCTTC.

V is TRBV19 and J is TRBJ1-2; possibly TRBD1 for D (5 bases). CDR1 LNHDA and CDR2 SQIVND come from the germline V gene (reference sequence). The CDR3 length is 13 residues. V lost 3 bases and J lost 6, with 11 bases in between. This chain's CDR3 is CASSIWGGDGYTF. The CDR3 DNA is TGTGCCAGTAGTATCTGGGGCGGAGATGGCTACACCTTC.

This chain uses TRBV18 with TRBJ2-5; D remains ambiguous. CDR3 length: 14 residues. In germline, CDR1 is KGHSH, CDR2 LQKENI. Trimming took 2 bases from V and 0 from J, leaving 7 bases between them. This CDR3 reads CASSPGPYQETQYF. CDR3 DNA: TGTGCCAGCTCACCAGGACCGTACCAAGAGACCCAGTACTTC.

The V call is TRBV4-1, the J call TRBJ2-7; no reliable D call. Germline-derived CDR1 and CDR2 are MGHRA and YSYEKL. The CDR3 loop spans 14 amino acids. V was pared by 3 bases and J by 2 bases, with 11 bases between. The CDR3 bases are TGCGCCAGCAGCCACCTCCAGGCGGCCTACGAGCAGTACTTC. As protein: CASSHLQAAYEQYF.

The chain recombines TRBV27 with TRBJ1-1, with 7 bases lining up with TRBD1. Germline CDR1 MNHEY, CDR2 SMNVEV (reference sequence). V shed 5 bases and J 3 bases; nucleotides not matched to a gene: 3. CDR3 length: 13 amino acids. CDR3 amino acids: CASSGRGHTEAFF. In nucleotides, the CDR3 is TGTGCCAGCAGTGGGAGGGGGCACACTGAAGCTTTCTTT.

The chain carries TRBV7-9 and TRBJ2-1; 9 nucleotides match TRBD2. This CDR3 has 16 amino acids. The V segment lost 5 bases and the J segment 7 bases; nucleotides outside the gene matches: 12. Germline V lookup: CDR1 SEHNR, CDR2 FQNEAQ (reference sequence). DNA for the CDR3: TGTGCCAGCAGCCATCCTTTAGCGGGAGTGGGAAATGAGCAGTTCTTC. Protein: CASSHPLAGVGNEQFF.

The chain combines TRBV4-3 with TRBJ2-3; D unclear. CDR1 is LGHNA, CDR2 YSLEER, per germline. The CDR3 has 18 residues. Trimming cost V 3 bases and J 0 bases, with 19 bases left between them. CDR3 sequence reads: CASSHLNPRQGSTDTQYF. The CDR3 coding sequence is TGCGCCAGCAGCCACCTAAACCCCCGACAAGGAAGCACAGATACGCAGTATTTT.